This T cell receptor beta chain came from a study of shared clonotypes between healthy human individuals. Study-level information: Per-donor plates numbered three CD4 naive, three CD4 memory, two CD8 naive and one CD8 memory. Study-wide findings and caveats: Compared with clonotypes that all four donors shared, non-shared clonotypes had lower generation probabilities.

Researchers ran the assay at a deep level. This table comes from immunoSEQ multiplex PCR, and its TCRdb copy is limited to in-frame clones, with some not included. The sample holds roughly 2,500,000 clones, approximately 94% seen once. Germline V gene sequence: CDR1 SNHLY, CDR2 FYNNEI. The CDR3 totals 15 residues. With 2 bases removed from V and 2 bases from J, the gap between germline ends came to 7 bases. As for this clone: Its antigen remains unidentified.

Sample: naive CD4+ T cells from PBMCs. Described subset: CD45RA+ positively selected. The chain is built from TRBV2 and TRBJ2-6; D remains unclear. The sequence was obtained from a man between 18 and 35 years old in good health. Some clones in this sample may be carry-over from other donors' samples. This CDR3 reads CASSEQAPGANVLTF. The CDR3 nucleotides are TGTGCCAGCAGTGAACAGGCCCCTGGGGCCAACGTCCTGACTTTC.